This T cell receptor beta chain derives from a study of shared clonotypes between healthy human individuals. Notes on the study in general: Donor scarcity curtailed the genetic and exposure-history diversity represented herein.

Data came from immunoSEQ multiplex PCR; TCRdb stores just in-frame clones and leaves some out. The sample has some 530,000 clones, 81% seen once; the top ten hold approximately 11%. This clone showed up just a few times. The antigen is undetermined. With a much larger clone just one base away, this may be a read error. CDR1 is SQVTM and CDR2 is ANQGSEA in the germline V gene. CDR3 size: 15 residues. The V and J ends lost 8 bases and 5 bases, in that order; junction bases with no gene match: 14. V gene TRBV29-1 combines with J gene TRBJ2-3; 9 bases are a match to TRBD2. This TCR was recovered from a woman in her 40s in good health. Some clones in this sample may be carry-over from other donors' samples. Sequencing used PBMCs. The DNA for the CDR3 is TGCAGCCTCCCCTTTGTAGCGGGAGTTTTAGATACGCAGTATTTT. Encoded protein: CSLPFVAGVLDTQYF.